A selection of T cell receptor beta chains follows, all from one sample in a study of blood T cell repertoires in COVID-19. The method was immunoSEQ multiplex PCR; TCRdb's version includes in-frame clones alone and lacks a portion of them. Of 250,000 or so clones in the sample, around 83% are singletons; the top ten hold 6.6%. Specimen: PBMCs or T cells enriched from blood (not recorded which). The receptors originated from a woman aged 50 to 60 who had been exposed to COVID-19. Both conserved end residues are trimmed from each CDR3. A D gene is named only where the DNA matches it firmly.

D gene | V gene | CDR3 protein
TRBD1 | TRBV7-9 | ASRPRTGYAYGYT
NA | TRBV7-2 | ASQAGISTDTQY
NA | TRBV28 | ASSPLTGIVYGYT
TRBD1 | TRBV19 | ASSIRGQGNTEAF
TRBD1 | TRBV24-1 | ATSVGRGSNQPQH
TRBD1 | TRBV2 | ASSVQRQGAGGYT
TRBD1 | TRBV3-1/TRBV3-2 | ASSFDRDAYNEQF
NA | TRBV23-1 | ASSRGGSPLH
NA | TRBV18 | ASSPVRGTEAF
NA | TRBV4-3 | ASSQDLGAVGQPQH
NA | TRBV9 | ASSVDHGDTQY
NA | TRBV7-2 | ASSLGPSAAYEQY
NA | TRBV4-3 | ASSQDRTGELF
NA | TRBV24-1 | ATSRGRETQY
NA | TRBV7-2 | ASSPVPRGGPTLTGELF
NA | TRBV18 | ASSLRSRNTEAF
NA | TRBV19 | ASSLDRYPYLNYGYT
TRBD1 | TRBV6-2/TRBV6-3 | ASSYPSTVPGQLYEQY
NA | TRBV4-3 | ASSQNGASPPF
TRBD1 | TRBV27 | ASSSPRQGASSDYGYT
NA | TRBV21-1 | ASRFGAADEQY
NA | TRBV29-1 | SVEDQNFLSTDTQY
NA | TRBV5-4 | ASSLQGHEQF
NA | TRBV7-6 | ASSFIANTGELF
TRBD1 | TRBV19 | ASSTRTGAGNSPLH
TRBD1 | TRBV29-1 | SVRTGGSYEQY
NA | TRBV15 | ATSVGGEDNEQF
TRBD1 | TRBV30 | AGRDRADYGYT
NA | TRBV19 | ASSLLGGSPTGELF
NA | TRBV7-2 | ASLFFSEQF
NA | TRBV11-2 | ASSLDRGHEAF
NA | TRBV30 | AWNNRDYGYT
TRBD2 | TRBV5-1 | ASSLSGGAREQF
NA | TRBV12-3/TRBV12-4 | ASSLGQDYEQY
NA | TRBV24-1 | ATSDPGLGTEAF
NA | TRBV10-3 | AISGESTTEAF
NA | TRBV4-2 | ASSQLRGSSYNEQF
NA | TRBV12-3/TRBV12-4 | ASLGGLKETQY
NA | TRBV19 | ASSGPRANTIY
TRBD1 | TRBV10-2 | ASSEFTGGMDGYT
TRBD1 | TRBV7-2 | ASSLRTGFGEQF
TRBD2 | TRBV5-1 | ASSFELAGGRNEQF
TRBD2 | TRBV10-2 | ASSEPRQRDGGGAFNEQF
NA | TRBV4-1 | ASSQGADGYT
TRBD1 | TRBV25-1 | ASSEYKEGTGAGNTIY
NA | TRBV6-5 | ASSPRRDTEAF
NA | TRBV6-1 | ASSDRGVREKLF
NA | TRBV18 | ASSLRGEKLF
NA | TRBV5-1 | ASSFRGEAF
NA | TRBV29-1 | SYQGLEKKLF
NA | TRBV29-1 | SVELGVSSYNEQF
TRBD2 | TRBV5-1 | ASSLLAGSPFF
NA | TRBV3-1/TRBV3-2 | ASSQRGRDYGYT
TRBD2 | TRBV3-1/TRBV3-2 | ASSLTGGASYNEQF
TRBD1 | TRBV10-3 | AINGQGGTEAF
NA | TRBV11-2 | ASSFQGSPRSEQY